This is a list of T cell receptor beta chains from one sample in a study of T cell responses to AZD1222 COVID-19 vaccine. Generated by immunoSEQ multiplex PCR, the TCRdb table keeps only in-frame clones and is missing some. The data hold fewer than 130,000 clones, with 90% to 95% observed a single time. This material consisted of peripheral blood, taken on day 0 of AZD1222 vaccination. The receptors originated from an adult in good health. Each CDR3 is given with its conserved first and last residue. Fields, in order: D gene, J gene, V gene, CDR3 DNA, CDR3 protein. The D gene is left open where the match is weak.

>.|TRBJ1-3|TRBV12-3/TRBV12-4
TGTGCCACTGGGGTGAGGGGAAACACCATATATTTT
CATGVRGNTIYF
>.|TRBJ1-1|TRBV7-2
TGTGCCAGCAGCTTAGAAGGGGGGAACACTGAAGCTTTCTTT
CASSLEGGNTEAFF
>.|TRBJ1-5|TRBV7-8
TGTGCCAGCAGCTTAATTGGAGATCAGCCCCAGCATTTT
CASSLIGDQPQHF
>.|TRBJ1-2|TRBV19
TGTGCCAGTAGTATTGAATCGTCAGCAGGGAACTATGGCTACACCTTC
CASSIESSAGNYGYTF
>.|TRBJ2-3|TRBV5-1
TGCGCCAGCGGCCGAATCTCTAGCACAGATACGCAGTATTTT
CASGRISSTDTQYF
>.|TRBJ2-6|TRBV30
TGTGCCTGCCGAAGACAGGCGATCAACGTCCTGACTTTC
CACRRQAINVLTF
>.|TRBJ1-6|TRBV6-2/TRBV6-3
TGTGCCAGCAGTTACTCGACACCCGCGGAGCTTAGCGGCTCACCCCTCCACTTT
CASSYSTPAELSGSPLHF
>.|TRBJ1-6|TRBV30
TGTGCCTGGAGATGCGAGGGGTATAATTCACCCCTCCACTTT
CAWRCEGYNSPLHF
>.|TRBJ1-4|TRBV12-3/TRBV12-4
TGTGCCAGCAGCCGAGAGATACTGTTTTTT
CASSREILFF
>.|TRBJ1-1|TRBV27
TGTGCCAGCAGTTTACACGGGGGGAACACTGAAGCTTTCTTT
CASSLHGGNTEAFF
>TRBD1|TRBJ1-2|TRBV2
TGTGCCAGCAGGGGGCGGGATGGGACAGTCTCTCCTAACTATGGCTACACCTTC
CASRGRDGTVSPNYGYTF
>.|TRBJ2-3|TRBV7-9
TGTGCCAGCAGCTTACTAGATACGCAGTATTTT
CASSLLDTQYF
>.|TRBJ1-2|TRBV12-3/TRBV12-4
TGTGCCAGCAGTTTGGGAGAGAACTATGGCTACACCTTC
CASSLGENYGYTF
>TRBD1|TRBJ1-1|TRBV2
TGTGCCAGCAGTCTGGACAGGGGGCTCACTGAAGCTTTCTTT
CASSLDRGLTEAFF
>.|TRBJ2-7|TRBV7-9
TGTGCCAGCAGCACCTGGCTAGGGGGGGGCGATTGGTTCTACGAGCAGTACTTC
CASSTWLGGGDWFYEQYF
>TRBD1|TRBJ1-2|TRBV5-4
TGTGCCAGCAATCTTGGTGAGGGGGCCGCGGATGGCTACACCTTC
CASNLGEGAADGYTF
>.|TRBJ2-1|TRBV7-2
TGTGCCAGCAGCTTAGGGCAGAAGTACAATGAGCAGTTCTTC
CASSLGQKYNEQFF
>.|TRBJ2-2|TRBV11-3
TGTGCCAGCAGCTCTAGGACGGGCCCCACCGGGGAGCTGTTTTTT
CASSSRTGPTGELFF
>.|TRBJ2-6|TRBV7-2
TGTGCCAGCAGCTTCTCCTCTGGGGCCAACGTCCTGACTTTC
CASSFSSGANVLTF
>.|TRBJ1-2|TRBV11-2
TGTGCCAGCAGCTTATTCTCTGGCTACACCTTC
CASSLFSGYTF
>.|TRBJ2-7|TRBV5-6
TGTGCCAGCAGCTTGACCCTCCTTGGTTGGCAGTACTTC
CASSLTLLGWQYF
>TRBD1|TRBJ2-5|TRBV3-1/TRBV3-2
TGTGCCAGCAGCCAAGGGGACAGGTCGGAGACCCAGTACTTC
CASSQGDRSETQYF